The rows below give T cell receptor beta chains drawn from one sample of a study of read filtering for tumor transcriptome and immune sequencing. TCRdb reprocessed the reads via MiXCR and lists one record per CDR3 protein. This sample carries 94,000 or so distinct CDR3 sequences, roughly an eighth of them seen once, and the ten largest clones take more than 12%. The specimen sequenced was a population of CD138-negative cells sorted from bone marrow. These receptors were taken from a donor aged 40 or older with multiple myeloma. CDR3s leave out the opening cysteine and the closing phenylalanine or tryptophan.

>TRBV18
ASSPPGAAGELF
>TRBV19
ASSPPGQYSNQPQH
>TRBV5-1
ASSWVADSYEQY
>TRBV6-5
ASSYSRDPLGNEQF
>TRBV11-2
ASSLDLGWATEAF
>TRBV18
ASRQSSGNTIY
>TRBV28
ASSLWVLNIQY
>TRBV7-2
ASSLDGTTSGEQF
>TRBV12-3/TRBV12-4
ASRGDREREKLF
>TRBV20-1
SATEADTQY
>TRBV30
AWSVALYGYT
>TRBV29-1
SVAETRTTEAF
>TRBV20-1
SARDRTVSTDTQY
>TRBV4-2
ASSQSRGANEQF
>TRBV28
ASSPPGANTEAF
>TRBV24-1
ATSEKGQGPRGPQH
>TRBV7-9
ASRPGDRDRMDEQY
>TRBV6-6
ASTLREPPRPS
>TRBV28
ASSFPPGKPQH
>TRBV20-1
SARGGRQRTGETQY
>TRBV3-1
ASSQREIGTQY
>TRBV30
AGHYRVYEQY
>TRBV29-1
SVRKGSSGNTIY
>TRBV5-4
ASGTSGAGGEQY
>TRBV6-5
ASSGLAGGGWGTVEETQY
>TRBV20-1
SARDLAGGPTGELF
>TRBV7-9
ASSPSSGGPQH
>TRBV5-4
ASSLITHFGPTEGTEAF
>TRBV29-1
SVEGPGMNTEAF
>TRBV11-3
ASSLGGVQETQY
>TRBV11-2
ASSLGLHPSSYNEQF
>TRBV10-3
AISDASGRASGANVLT
>TRBV7-8
ASSLGGAGTDQPQH
>TRBV29-1
SVDRGRGGYEQY
>TRBV19
ASTSNGALELPT
>TRBV7-8
ASSLERSTEAF
>TRBV5-5
ASSFAGAGGNIQY
>TRBV29-1
SVEGTHGEPQH
>TRBV19
ASSTGQGVQTNEKLF
>TRBV4-2
ASSQDRGSGYNEQF
>TRBV6-1
ASSDRSPGPYEQY
>TRBV5-1
ASSLWDGTYEQY
>TRBV21-1
ASSNTKIWGADTGELF
>TRBV7-9
ASSVVPGELF
>TRBV18
ASSPPSRGRAPYNEQF
>TRBV28
ASSWRGSEQY
>TRBV5-1
ASSLMSGVAETQY
>TRBV7-9
ASSPQGGTSYEQY
>TRBV27
ASGARLRTEAF
>TRBV20-1
SASWGTGWDSYEQY
>TRBV29-1
SVEIPDLAAFGQY
>TRBV5-1
ASSLFSGANVLT
>TRBV4-2
ASSQDWRATNEELF
>TRBV6-5
ASRYQTNAGTQAF
>TRBV7-9
ASSLGAFGPTLGDTQY